This passage covers 26 T cell receptor beta chains from one sample sequenced in a study of neurological immune-mediated disorders (dated by TCRdb to between 2018 and 2021). The library relied on 5' RACE. Sequencer: Illumina HiSeq 2500. The raw public data were reprocessed by TCRdb itself: fastp quality trimming at Q25, MiXCR clonotype calling, in-frame beta chains only. Rows matching on CDR3 protein sequence are summarized as one entry with the most common DNA and genes. In all, the sample holds some 46,000 distinct CDR3 sequences, and 4.5% of those were seen once. Around 5% of the sample goes to the ten largest clones. Sequencing was performed on PBMCs. Receptors originate from a woman aged 55-70 years with multiple sclerosis.

The sample holds many counts of this clonotype. V and J are TRBV2 and TRBJ2-1; no definite D call. V dropped 6 bases and J dropped 15 bases, with 6 bases sitting between them. The CDR3 is made up of 8 amino acids. The germline CDR1 and CDR2 sequences are SNHLY and FYNNEI. The DNA of the CDR3 is TGTGCCAGCAGCCGCGGGTTCTTC. Translating gives CASSRGFF.

This clonotype has ten or more counts. The CDR3 spells CSARAGRDTEAFF. The CDR3 DNA reads as TGCAGTGCGAGGGCGGGGAGGGACACTGAAGCTTTCTTT. The chain links TRBV20-1 to TRBJ1-1, with D unresolved. CDR1 and CDR2 (germline): DFQATT, SNEGSKA (reference sequence). The CDR3 consists of 13 residues. The V and J ends lost 6 bases and 3 bases respectively, with 14 bases between them.

This clonotype has more than one count but fewer than ten. The chain has TRBV10-3 and TRBJ2-1, with D perhaps TRBD2 (5 bases). The germline CDR1 and CDR2 sequences are ENHRY and SYGVKD. The V end lost 6 bases, the J end lost 5 bases, and 8 bases lay between the germline ends. The length of the CDR3 is 12 residues. CDR3 sequence (DNA): TGTGCCATCAGGGACTTCAACAATGAGCAGTTCTTC. Translated: CAIRDFNNEQFF.

This clonotype came up many times. The rearrangement links TRBV9 to TRBJ1-1; D unclear. CDR3 length equals 13 residues. Germline lookup yields CDR1 SGDLS and CDR2 YYNGEE. Trimming pared 0 bases from V and 6 bases from J, leaving 9 bases between. As DNA, the CDR3 is TGTGCCAGCAGCGTAGATAATGCCGCTGAAGCTTTCTTT. This codes for CASSVDNAAEAFF.

This clonotype qualifies as medium-sized. V is TRBV30 and J is TRBJ1-2; D is unclear. The CDR3 has 14 amino acids. V gave up 4 bases and J gave up 8 bases, with 20 bases separating them. CDR1 is GTSNPN and CDR2 is SVGIG in the germline V gene (reference sequence). The CDR3 sequence is CAWTEGRSHRGYTF. CDR3 nucleotide sequence: TGTGCCTGGACGGAGGGCCGATCTCACCGGGGCTACACCTTC.

This clonotype was seen repeatedly, ten times or more. J is TRBJ2-2 and V is TRBV28, with 8 bases lining up with TRBD2. CDR3 length: 17 residues. Germline V gene data show CDR1 as MDHEN and CDR2 as SYDVKM. The V gene end was trimmed by 1 base and the J gene end by 2 bases; junction bases not matched to a gene: 6. For the CDR3, the DNA is TGTGCCAGCAGTTTATTGAGACTAGCGACAAACACCGGGGAGCTGTTTTTT. Its translation is CASSLLRLATNTGELFF.

The chain links TRBV20-1 to TRBJ2-1; 14 positions agree with TRBD2. With V trimmed by 0 bases and J by 7 bases, 11 bases remained unmatched. Germline assignment: CDR1 DFQATT and CDR2 SNEGSKA (reference sequence). The CDR3 covers 18 residues. Here the CDR3 DNA reads TGCAGTGCTAGAGATTGGTCAGCCGGGACTAGCGGGGGTAATGAGCAGTTCTTC. Translating gives CSARDWSAGTSGGNEQFF.

This clonotype was observed at least ten times. The chain has TRBV9 and TRBJ2-1; no clear D. CDR1 is SGDLS, CDR2 YYNGEE, per germline. Trimming took off 5 bases at V and 9 bases at J, with 15 bases between the two ends. The CDR3 has 13 residues. The CDR3 protein is CASSHRLDFEQFF. The CDR3 DNA is TGTGCCAGCAGTCATAGGTTGGATTTTGAGCAGTTCTTC.

This clonotype was found many times. This rearrangement joins TRBV29-1 to TRBJ2-3; TRBD1 might be the D (5 bases). With 6 bases removed from V and 13 bases from J, the gap between germline ends came to 17 bases. CDR1 and CDR2 from the germline V gene are SQVTM and ANQGSEA. The CDR3 is made up of 11 amino acids. CDR3 bases: TGCAGCGTCTTTGAAGGGGTCCTTGAGTATTTT. Encoded protein: CSVFEGVLEYF.

The table lists this clonotype with many counts. The rearrangement joins TRBV18 to TRBJ2-3; 9 positions agree with TRBD2. This CDR3 has 16 amino acids. The V gene's germline CDR1 is KGHSH and CDR2 LQKENI. J was trimmed by 3 bases and V by 3 bases; bases with no gene match: 7. CDR3: CASSPNLAGETDTQYF. The CDR3 region has the DNA TGTGCCAGCTCACCCAACTTAGCGGGGGAAACAGATACGCAGTATTTT. Full variable domain (remainder filled in from reference TRBV18 and TRBJ2-3): NAGVMQNPRHLVRRRGQEARLRCSPMKGHSHVYWYRQLPEEGLKFMVYLQKENIIDESGMPKERFSAEFPKEGPSILRIQQVVRGDSAAYFCASSPNLAGETDTQYFGPGTRLTVL.

The chain is built from TRBV5-1 and TRBJ2-2; D tentatively reads TRBD1 or TRBD2 (5 bases each). This CDR3 spans 15 amino acids. V was shortened by 4 bases and J by 0 bases, with 10 bases between the two germline ends. Per the germline V gene, CDR1 is SGHRS and CDR2 is YFSETQ. CDR3 protein: CASSGDGTNTGELFF. The CDR3 DNA follows: TGCGCCAGCAGCGGGGACGGGACGAACACCGGGGAGCTGTTTTTT.

This clonotype was observed a few times. A much larger clone sits a single nucleotide away, making a read error possible. This sequence joins TRBV4-2 and TRBJ2-4; TRBD2 aligns across 11 bases. Germline V lookup: CDR1 LGHNA, CDR2 YNFKEQ. The J segment lost 10 bases and the V segment lost 1 base, leaving 6 bases of the junction unmatched. CDR3 length: 15 amino acids. CDR3 loop: CASSQATSGVKIQYF. The CDR3 bases are TGTGCCAGCAGCCAAGCGACTAGCGGGGTCAAAATTCAGTACTTC.

Details on this clonotype: The CDR3 carries no conserved terminal phenylalanine or tryptophan, so it likely arises from a read error. The rearrangement uses TRBV20-1 and TRBJ2-5; 8 bases are a match to TRBD2. This CDR3 contains 13 residues. Germline V lookup: CDR1 DFQATT, CDR2 SNEGSKA (reference sequence). V gave up 7 bases and J gave up 2 bases; unmatched junction bases: 6. The CDR3 here is CSGGTRRQETQYN. In DNA form, the CDR3 reads TGCAGTGGGGGGACTAGACGACAAGAGACCCAGTACAAC.

This clonotype occurred a few times. This chain joins TRBV20-1 and TRBJ1-1; D remains ambiguous. Per the germline V gene, CDR1 is DFQATT and CDR2 is SNEGSKA (reference sequence). The CDR3 totals 14 residues. Trimming shortened V by 1 base and J by 11 bases, and 20 bases separated the two germline ends. The CDR3 protein is CSARGFLSQRSAFF. The CDR3 DNA sequence: TGCAGTGCTAGAGGTTTCCTGTCTCAGCGATCTGCTTTCTTT.

The sample holds many counts of this clonotype. The chain has TRBV6-5 and TRBJ2-1, with D unresolved. CDR3 length: 12 residues. Per germline, CDR1 MNHEY and CDR2 SVGAGI. Trimming took off 0 bases at V and 7 bases at J, with 4 bases between the two ends. The CDR3 sequence: CASSYSGNEQFF. The DNA of the CDR3 is TGTGCCAGCAGTTACTCCGGGAATGAGCAGTTCTTC.

The table lists this clonotype with a few counts. With a much larger clone just one base away, this may be a read error. V and J are TRBV20-1 and TRBJ2-2, with D uncertain. The V end lost 3 bases, the J end lost 6 bases, and 14 bases lay between the germline ends. The V gene's germline CDR1 is DFQATT and CDR2 SNEGSKA (reference sequence). The CDR3 sequence is 14 residues long. In nucleotides, the CDR3 is TGCAGTGCTAGGAGCCCCAAAGGCGCCGGGGAGCTGTTTTTT. Its protein is CSARSPKGAGELFF.

In its sample, this clonotype was seen many times. This sequence joins TRBV5-1 and TRBJ2-1; 7 bases map to TRBD1. J gave up 7 bases and V 4 bases, and 5 bases lay outside the gene matches. The CDR3 has 13 residues. Germline V gene sequence: CDR1 SGHRS, CDR2 YFSETQ. CDR3 sequence: CASSQLTGNEQFF. CDR3 coding DNA: TGCGCCAGCAGCCAACTGACAGGGAATGAGCAGTTCTTC.

This clonotype was seen at least ten times. The chain employs TRBV20-1 and TRBJ1-1, with D unresolved. V lost 6 bases, J lost 4 bases, and 15 bases lay in between. The CDR3 has 13 residues. Per the germline V gene, CDR1 is DFQATT and CDR2 is SNEGSKA (reference sequence). DNA for the CDR3: TGCAGTGCCAAGGGCCCTGTCGGCACTGAAGCTTTCTTT. Its protein is CSAKGPVGTEAFF.

This clonotype was recorded many times. The rearrangement uses TRBV18 and TRBJ2-2; D gene uncertain. Looked up from germline, CDR1 is KGHSH and CDR2 is LQKENI. The CDR3 extends over 15 amino acids. V gave up 6 bases and J gave up 8 bases, with 19 bases separating them. In DNA form, the CDR3 reads TGTGCCAGCTCCGCGGCCGGCCGAAGTGGTGGGGAGCTGTTTTTT. It is translated as CASSAAGRSGGELFF.

This clonotype showed up many times. V and J are TRBV7-2 and TRBJ1-2, with 10 bases lining up with TRBD1. The CDR3 sequence is 15 residues long. Germline V gene lookup returns CDR1 SGHTA and CDR2 FQGNSA. V gave up 1 base and J gave up 6 bases; unmatched junction bases: 5. The CDR3 sequence: CASSLVGTGVDGYTF. The CDR3 DNA is TGTGCCAGCAGCTTAGTGGGGACAGGGGTGGATGGCTACACCTTC.

This clonotype has at least ten counts. The rearrangement uses TRBV5-1 and TRBJ2-7; D gene ambiguous. Germline V gives CDR1 SGHRS, CDR2 YFSETQ. The CDR3 runs to 16 residues. Between the trimmed V and J ends, which lost 1 base and 4 bases, there was a span of 18 bases. For the CDR3, the DNA is TGCGCCAGCAGCTTGTCACCTGGTATCTCCCTATACGAGCAGTACTTC. This sequence encodes CASSLSPGISLYEQYF.

This clonotype was detected only a few times. The chain couples TRBV20-1 to TRBJ1-1; D is possibly TRBD1 (5 bases). The CDR3 has 14 amino acids. The ends were cut back, 1 base at V and 5 bases at J, with 14 bases in the middle. CDR1 is DFQATT, CDR2 SNEGSKA, per germline (reference sequence). The chain's CDR3 is CSARVWQGGTEAFF. The CDR3 DNA is TGCAGTGCTAGAGTGTGGCAGGGTGGAACTGAAGCTTTCTTT.

The chain has TRBV5-1 and TRBJ2-3; D possibly uses TRBD1 or TRBD2 (5 bases each). The V end was cut by 4 bases, the J end by 6 bases, with 12 bases between. Germline V gene lookup returns CDR1 SGHRS and CDR2 YFSETQ. There are 13 residues in the CDR3. The CDR3 nucleotides are TGCGCCAGCAGCCCGAGGGGCGGGGATACGCAGTATTTT. It encodes CASSPRGGDTQYF.

This clonotype was seen more than once but under ten times. V is TRBV7-6 and J is TRBJ1-1; 8 bases map to TRBD1. Germline trimming cut 1 base from V and 5 bases from J; bases unmatched to any gene: 3. Per germline, CDR1 SGHVS and CDR2 FNYEAQ. The length of the CDR3 is 14 residues. The CDR3: CASSLGRGRTEAFF. CDR3 DNA sequence: TGTGCCAGCAGCTTAGGCAGGGGGCGGACTGAAGCTTTCTTT. The variable domain in full, with the rest retrieved from reference TRBV7-6 and TRBJ1-1, is GAGVSQSPRYKVTKRGQDVALRCDPISGHVSLYWYRQALGQGPEFLTYFNYEAQQDKSGLPNDRFSAERPEGSISTLTIQRTEQRDSAMYRCASSLGRGRTEAFFGQGTRLTVV.

This clonotype occurred many times. V and J are TRBV7-2 and TRBJ2-7, with D tentatively TRBD1 or TRBD2 (7 bases each). The CDR3 is 14 amino acids. Germline V lookup: CDR1 SGHTA, CDR2 FQGNSA. V lost 5 bases, J lost 7 bases, and 18 bases lay in between. The CDR3 loop reads CASSPREGAGEQYF. DNA of the CDR3: TGTGCCAGCAGCCCCAGGGAGGGGGCGGGTGAGCAGTACTTC.

This clonotype was found a few times. V and J are TRBV12-3 or TRBV12-4 and TRBJ2-1; a weak D match, TRBD1 (6 bases). The CDR3 totals 15 residues. The V and J ends lost 5 bases and 4 bases respectively, with 15 bases between them. CDR3 coding DNA: TGTGCCAGCAGTCCCACAGGGTGGGATTACAATGAGCAGTTCTTC. Its protein is CASSPTGWDYNEQFF.